This T cell receptor (beta chain) was sequenced for a study of cytomegalovirus exposure and HLA in healthy donors (dated 2017 in TCRdb). Study-level background: According to a later analysis, the roughly 130 validation repertoires were produced on the same platform as the roughly 600 repertoires of the first cohort. The study aimed to test whether cataloging public T cell receptors could reveal signatures of past pathogen exposure. Besides the first cohort of more than 650 subjects, a separate validation cohort made up of 120 different subjects was used. To predict cytomegalovirus infection status, the study brought together high-throughput TCR immunosequencing, statistical association of individual TCRs with disease status, and machine learning. Broader findings and caveats from the paper: The validation cohort had no HLA typing available for a later analysis, so co-occurrence within that cohort was assessed over all 130 or so repertoires. In vitro tests confirmed that a few of the cytomegalovirus-associated TCR beta chains recognize cytomegalovirus antigens. In the study, 150 to 200 TCR beta chains were listed as associated with cytomegalovirus. The classifier was reported to diagnose cytomegalovirus status with high specificity and sensitivity in both the original and validation cohorts. Most TCR sequences were seen in very few donors, while some public TCRs were found in many individuals. Subsequent analysis determined that TCRs grouped into clusters in the first cohort also showed a tendency toward co-occurrence across the 130 or so validation repertoires, and approximately 93% of cluster scores exceeded 0. The authors suggested that the approach could potentially be generalized to other disease states and immunological phenotypes.

Turning to this clone: No cognate antigen has been identified for it. No much larger clonotype is one base removed from it; base qualities were not supplied.

Donors formed part of the validation cohort, which comprised approximately 130 subjects and was distinct from the first cohort of 550 to 850 subjects. To prepare the library, the immunoSEQ multiplex PCR assay was applied. The authors' analysis ran thus. A statistical classification framework was developed to diagnose cytomegalovirus status using the catalog of TCR beta chain sequences. This immuneACCESS table, as held by TCRdb, lists in-frame sequences with V and J called but not all clones. Of the missing ones, under half trace to an unresolved V gene in checked studies; the others have no known cause. Clone size and V and J calls were adopted from that table, with D and trimming inferred from the DNA. The sample profile shows 85,000 to 90,000 clones; 96% of them were found once. 0.6% to 0.95% of the sample is taken by the ten largest. Via the germline V gene, CDR1 is KGHSH and CDR2 LQKENI. The V and J ends are trimmed by 2 bases and 5 bases, leaving 15 bases between them. Spanning cysteine to phenylalanine, the CDR3 consists of 15 amino acids. The CDR3 DNA has 45 bases and is translated from base 1.

This receptor chain uses TRBV18 and TRBJ2-5; the D gene is perhaps TRBD1, from 5 matching bases. Source material: PBMCs. The TCR comes from a young man in good health and CMV-seronegative. The CDR3 region: CASSPGAGDQETQYF. At the DNA level, the sequence is TGTGCCAGCTCACCAGGGGCAGGAGATCAGGAGACCCAGTACTTC. Outside the CDR3, residues come from the reference TRBV18 and TRBJ2-5 proteins, so the full variable domain is: NAGVMQNPRHLVRRRGQEARLRCSPMKGHSHVYWYRQLPEEGLKFMVYLQKENIIDESGMPKERFSAEFPKEGPSILRIQQVVRGDSAAYFCASSPGAGDQETQYFGPGTRLLVL.